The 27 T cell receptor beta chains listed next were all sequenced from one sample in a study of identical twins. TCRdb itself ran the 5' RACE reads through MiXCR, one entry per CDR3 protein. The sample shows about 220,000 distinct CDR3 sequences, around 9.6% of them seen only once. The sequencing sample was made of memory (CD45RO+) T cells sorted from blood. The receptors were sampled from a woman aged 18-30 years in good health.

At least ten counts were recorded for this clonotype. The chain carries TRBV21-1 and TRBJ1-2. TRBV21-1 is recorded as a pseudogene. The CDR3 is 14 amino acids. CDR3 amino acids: CAPLDRALTYGYTF. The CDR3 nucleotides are TGTGCCCCCCTCGACAGGGCCCTTACTTATGGCTACACCTTC.

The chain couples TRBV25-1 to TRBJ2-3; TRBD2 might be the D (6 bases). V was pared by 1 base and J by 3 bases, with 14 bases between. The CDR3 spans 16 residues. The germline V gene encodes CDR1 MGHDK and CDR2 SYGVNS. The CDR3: CASSESVGGWTDTQYF. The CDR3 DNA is TGTGCCAGCAGTGAATCGGTGGGGGGATGGACAGATACGCAGTATTTT.

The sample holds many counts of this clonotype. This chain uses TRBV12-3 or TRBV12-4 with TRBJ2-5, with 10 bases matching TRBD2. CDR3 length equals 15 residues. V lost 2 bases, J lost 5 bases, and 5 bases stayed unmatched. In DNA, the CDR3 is TGTGCCAGCAGTTTAAGGCTAGCGGGGGTGGAGACCCAGTACTTC. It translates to CASSLRLAGVETQYF.

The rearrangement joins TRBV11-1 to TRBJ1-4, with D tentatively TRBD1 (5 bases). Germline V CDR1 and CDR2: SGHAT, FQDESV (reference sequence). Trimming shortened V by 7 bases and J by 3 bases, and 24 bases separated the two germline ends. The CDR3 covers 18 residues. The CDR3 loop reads CASTPQGGGSRANEKLFF. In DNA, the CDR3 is TGTGCCAGCACACCCCAAGGTGGGGGAAGTAGGGCTAATGAAAAACTGTTTTTT.

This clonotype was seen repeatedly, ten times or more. CDR3: CASGVDRNEQFF. In nucleotides, the CDR3 is TGTGCCAGTGGGGTTGACAGGAATGAGCAGTTCTTC. The V call is TRBV10-3, the J call TRBJ2-1; TRBD1 is a possible D gene (6 bases). The V gene's germline CDR1 is ENHRY and CDR2 SYGVKD. Trimming left V 10 bases short and J 7 bases short, with 14 bases between. This CDR3 is built from 12 residues.

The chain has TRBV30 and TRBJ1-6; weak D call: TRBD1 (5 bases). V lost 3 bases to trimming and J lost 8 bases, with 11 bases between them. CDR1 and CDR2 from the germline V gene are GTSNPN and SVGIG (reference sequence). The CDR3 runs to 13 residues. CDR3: CAWRGQGDSPLHF. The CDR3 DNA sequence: TGTGCCTGGAGAGGGCAGGGAGATTCACCCCTCCACTTT.

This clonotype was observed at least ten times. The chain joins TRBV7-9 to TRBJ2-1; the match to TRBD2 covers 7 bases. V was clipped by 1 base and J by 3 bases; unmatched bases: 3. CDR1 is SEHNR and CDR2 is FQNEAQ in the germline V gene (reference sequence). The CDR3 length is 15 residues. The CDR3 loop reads CASSLGGRVYNEQFF. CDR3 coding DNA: TGTGCCAGCAGCTTAGGTGGGAGGGTCTACAATGAGCAGTTCTTC.

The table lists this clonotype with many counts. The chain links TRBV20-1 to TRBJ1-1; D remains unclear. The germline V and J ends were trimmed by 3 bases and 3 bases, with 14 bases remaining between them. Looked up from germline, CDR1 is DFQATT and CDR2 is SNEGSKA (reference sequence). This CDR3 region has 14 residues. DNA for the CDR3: TGCAGTGCTAGTTCGAGCAGCTTTTACACTGAAGCTTTCTTT. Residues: CSASSSSFYTEAFF.

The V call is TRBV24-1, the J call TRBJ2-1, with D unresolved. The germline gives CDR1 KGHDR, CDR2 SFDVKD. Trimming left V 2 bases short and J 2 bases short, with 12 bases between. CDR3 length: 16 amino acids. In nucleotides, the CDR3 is TGTGCCACCAGTGATTCAACCGGGCCCACCTACAATGAGCAGTTCTTC. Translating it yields CATSDSTGPTYNEQFF.

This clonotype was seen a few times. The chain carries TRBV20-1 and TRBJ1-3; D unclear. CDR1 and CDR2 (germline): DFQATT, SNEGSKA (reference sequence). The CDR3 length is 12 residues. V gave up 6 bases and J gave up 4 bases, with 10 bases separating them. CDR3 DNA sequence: TGCAGTGCGATCGACTTCGGAAACACCATATATTTT. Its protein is CSAIDFGNTIYF.

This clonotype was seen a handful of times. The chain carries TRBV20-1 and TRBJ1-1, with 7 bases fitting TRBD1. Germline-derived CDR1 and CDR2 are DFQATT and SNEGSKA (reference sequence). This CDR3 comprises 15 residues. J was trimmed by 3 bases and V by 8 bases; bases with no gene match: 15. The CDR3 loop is CSTRGYRPEDTEAFF. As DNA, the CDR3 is TGCAGTACCAGGGGGTATCGCCCGGAGGACACTGAAGCTTTCTTT.

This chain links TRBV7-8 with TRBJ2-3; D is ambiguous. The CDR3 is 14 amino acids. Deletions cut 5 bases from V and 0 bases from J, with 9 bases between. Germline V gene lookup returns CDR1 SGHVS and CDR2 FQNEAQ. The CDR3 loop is CASSQKSSTDTQYF. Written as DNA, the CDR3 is TGTGCCAGCAGCCAAAAATCTAGCACAGATACGCAGTATTTT.

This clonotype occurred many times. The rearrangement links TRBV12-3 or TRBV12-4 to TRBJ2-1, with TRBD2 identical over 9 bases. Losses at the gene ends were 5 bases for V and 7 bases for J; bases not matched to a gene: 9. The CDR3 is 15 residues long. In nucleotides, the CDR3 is TGTGCCAGCAGTACGCGGGGGGGCCTCGGGAATGAGCAGTTCTTC. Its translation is CASSTRGGLGNEQFF.

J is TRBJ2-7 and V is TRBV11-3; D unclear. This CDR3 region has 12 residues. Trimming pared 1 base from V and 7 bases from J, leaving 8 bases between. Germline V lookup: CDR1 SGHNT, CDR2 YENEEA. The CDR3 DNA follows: TGTGCCAGCAGCTTAGTCCCCGCGGAGCAGTACTTC. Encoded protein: CASSLVPAEQYF.

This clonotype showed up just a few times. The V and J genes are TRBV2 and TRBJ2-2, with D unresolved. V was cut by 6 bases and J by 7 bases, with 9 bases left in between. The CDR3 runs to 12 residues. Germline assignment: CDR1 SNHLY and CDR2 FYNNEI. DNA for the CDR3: TGTGCCAGCAGGGTTGAACACGGGGAGCTGTTTTTT. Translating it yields CASRVEHGELFF.

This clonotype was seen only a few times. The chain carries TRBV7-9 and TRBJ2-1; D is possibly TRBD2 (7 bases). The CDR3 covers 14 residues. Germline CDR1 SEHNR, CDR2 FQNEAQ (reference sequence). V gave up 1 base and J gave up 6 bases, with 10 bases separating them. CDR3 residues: CASSLGGGTNEQFF. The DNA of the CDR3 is TGTGCCAGCAGCTTAGGCGGGGGCACCAATGAGCAGTTCTTC.

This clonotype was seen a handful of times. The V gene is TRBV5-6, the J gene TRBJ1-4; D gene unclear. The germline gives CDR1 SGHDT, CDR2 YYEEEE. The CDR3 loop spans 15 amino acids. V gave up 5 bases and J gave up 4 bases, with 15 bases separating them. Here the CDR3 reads CASRGSWGINEKLFF. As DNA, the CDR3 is TGTGCCAGCAGGGGATCCTGGGGTATTAATGAAAAACTGTTTTTT.

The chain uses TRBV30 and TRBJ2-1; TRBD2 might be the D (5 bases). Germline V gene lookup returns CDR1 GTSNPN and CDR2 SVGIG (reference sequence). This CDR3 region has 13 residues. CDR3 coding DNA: TGTGCACGGGGAAGTTGGACTGACAATGAGCAGTTCTTC. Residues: CARGSWTDNEQFF. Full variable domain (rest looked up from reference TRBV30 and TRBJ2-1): SQTIHQWPATLVQPVGSPLSLECTVEGTSNPNLYWYRQAAGRGLQLLFYSVGIGQISSEVPQNLSASRPQDRQFILSSKKLLLSDSGFYLCARGSWTDNEQFFGPGTRLTVL.

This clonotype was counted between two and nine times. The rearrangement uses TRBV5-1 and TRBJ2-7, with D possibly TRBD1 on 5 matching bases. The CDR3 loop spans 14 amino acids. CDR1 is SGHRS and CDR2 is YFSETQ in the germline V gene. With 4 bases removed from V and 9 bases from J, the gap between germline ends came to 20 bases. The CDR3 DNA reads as TGCGCCAGCAGCCAAGGGGATAACCCAGCCGGGCAGTACTTC. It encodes CASSQGDNPAGQYF.

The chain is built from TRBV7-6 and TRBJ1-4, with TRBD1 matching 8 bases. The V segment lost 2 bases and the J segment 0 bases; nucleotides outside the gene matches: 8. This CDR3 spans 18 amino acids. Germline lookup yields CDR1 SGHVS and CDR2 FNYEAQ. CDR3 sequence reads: CASSLQGTGHATNEKLFF. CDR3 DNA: TGTGCCAGCAGCTTACAAGGGACAGGACATGCAACTAATGAAAAACTGTTTTTT.

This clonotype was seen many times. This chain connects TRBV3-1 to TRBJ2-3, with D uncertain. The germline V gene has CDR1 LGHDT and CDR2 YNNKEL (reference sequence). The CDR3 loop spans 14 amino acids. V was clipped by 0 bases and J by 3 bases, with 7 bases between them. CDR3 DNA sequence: TGTGCCAGCAGCCAAGATTTGAGAACAGATACGCAGTATTTT. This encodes CASSQDLRTDTQYF.

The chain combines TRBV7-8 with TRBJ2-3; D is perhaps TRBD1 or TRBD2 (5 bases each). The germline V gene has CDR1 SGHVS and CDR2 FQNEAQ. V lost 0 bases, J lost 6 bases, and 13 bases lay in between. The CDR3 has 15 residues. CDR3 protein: CASSLALGDADTQYF. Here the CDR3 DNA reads TGTGCCAGCAGCTTAGCACTAGGGGACGCGGATACGCAGTATTTT.

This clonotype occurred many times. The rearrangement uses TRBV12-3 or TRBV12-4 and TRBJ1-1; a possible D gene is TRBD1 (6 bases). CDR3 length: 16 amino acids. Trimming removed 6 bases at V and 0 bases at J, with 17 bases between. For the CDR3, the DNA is TGTGCCAGCAGCCAACCTAGGGGGAACATGAACACTGAAGCTTTCTTT. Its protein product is CASSQPRGNMNTEAFF.

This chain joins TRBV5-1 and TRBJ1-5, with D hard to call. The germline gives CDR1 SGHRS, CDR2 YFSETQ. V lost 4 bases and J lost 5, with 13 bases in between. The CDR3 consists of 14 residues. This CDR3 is CASSPDGRDQPQHF. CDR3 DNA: TGCGCCAGCAGCCCGGACGGCCGCGATCAGCCCCAGCATTTT.

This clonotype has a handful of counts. The CDR3, as DNA: TGTGCCACCAGTGATGGCAGTGTAGAGACCCAGTACTTC. It is translated as CATSDGSVETQYF. The rearrangement joins TRBV24-1 to TRBJ2-5, with unresolved D. V lost 3 bases to trimming and J lost 4 bases, with 8 bases between them. The germline gives CDR1 KGHDR, CDR2 SFDVKD. The CDR3 runs to 13 residues.

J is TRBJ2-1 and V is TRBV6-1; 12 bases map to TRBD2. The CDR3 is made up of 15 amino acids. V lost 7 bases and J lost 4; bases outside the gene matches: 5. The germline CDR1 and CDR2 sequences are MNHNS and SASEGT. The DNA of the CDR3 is TGTGCCAGCATTCCGACTAGCGGGGGATACAATGAGCAGTTCTTC. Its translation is CASIPTSGGYNEQFF.

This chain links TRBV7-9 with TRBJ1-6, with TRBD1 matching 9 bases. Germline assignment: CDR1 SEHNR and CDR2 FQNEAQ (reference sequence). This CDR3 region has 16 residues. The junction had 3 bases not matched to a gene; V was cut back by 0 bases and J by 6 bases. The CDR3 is CASSLAPDRGNSPLHF. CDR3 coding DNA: TGTGCCAGCAGCTTAGCCCCGGACAGGGGTAATTCACCCCTCCACTTT.